Included here is one TCR beta chain sequence, with context. Authors' analysis steps: It was from reference gene primer amplification that nucleated cell counts were estimated. Clones were read by immunoSEQ multiplex PCR, and TCRdb kept only the in-frame ones, dropping some. That table furnishes V, J and clone size, whereas the DNA furnished D and trimming. Among tens of thousands of clones listed, roughly 84% were seen once. The record originates from a study of blood T cell repertoires in COVID-19. The overall study: COVID-19 samples, acute and convalescent, were from the United States, Italy and Spain. PBMCs, B-cell-depleted T cells, or T cells were the source of the cDNA or gDNA that made up the material.

After removal of 6 bases from V and 0 bases from J, the junction contained 11 bases not matched to a gene. The germline CDR1 and CDR2 sequences are MNHEY and SMNVEV (reference sequence). The CDR3 length is 16 residues. Sequencing was carried out using peripheral blood. V usage is TRBV27 and J usage is TRBJ2-7; 7 nucleotides agree with TRBD1. The receptor's source is an elderly man with active COVID-19. CDR3 nucleotides: TGTGCCAGCAGCCGCCTAGGTGGGACAGTCTCCTACGAGCAGTACTTC. Translated, it gives CASSRLGGTVSYEQYF.